This T cell receptor beta chain comes out of a study of blood T cell repertoires in COVID-19. Background on the study: Sites across the United States, Italy and Spain contributed samples from acute and convalescent COVID-19. From T cells, B-cell-depleted T cells, or PBMCs came the material, which was cDNA or gDNA.

In the source study's methods: Counts of nucleated cells, estimated from reference gene primer amplification, were obtained. Sequencing used immunoSEQ multiplex PCR; TCRdb keeps in-frame clones, though not all of them. For V, J and clone size, that table is used; D and trimming come from the DNA. The data hold about 320,000 clones, with roughly 85% observed a single time. The germline gives CDR1 PRHDT, CDR2 FYEKMQ (reference sequence). The V segment lost 5 bases and the J segment 4 bases; nucleotides outside the gene matches: 8. CDR3 length: 15 residues. The rearrangement joins TRBV13 to TRBJ2-3, with 8 bases fitting TRBD2. The TCR comes from a human donor in a cohort sampled during active COVID-19. Sequenced sample: peripheral blood. The DNA of the CDR3 is TGTGCCAGCAGCCCCGAGCGGGGGAGGCCAGATACGCAGTATTTT. Translating it yields CASSPERGRPDTQYF.